This TCR beta chain was sequenced during a study of blood T cells in healthy people across ages. This clonotype has only a few counts. Its antigen is not known. Trimming shortened V by 11 bases and J by 1 base, and 15 bases separated the two germline ends. The germline V gene encodes CDR1 MNHEY and CDR2 SVGEGT. This CDR3 contains 14 residues. Broader study findings: Estimates drawn from one million T cells were deemed to understate diversity. A conclusive naive versus antigen-experienced comparison was prevented by the unsorted PBMCs.

The draw of peripheral blood yielded ten milliliters from each donor. The authors ran a second PCR of roughly 6 to 12 cycles using a sample-barcoded 5' primer and a J-beta primer mix. Every single cDNA molecule received a tag from a template-switch adaptor with 12 random nucleotides. TCRdb independently ran MiXCR on the 5' RACE reads; one entry per CDR3 protein. The top ten clones hold about a sixth of a sample with about 780,000 distinct CDR3 sequences, more than 35% of them seen once. The sequence derives from a man older than 75 in good health. The material sequenced was blood. The V and J genes are TRBV6-2 or TRBV6-3 and TRBJ2-1, with D possibly TRBD2 on 6 matching bases. CDR3 coding DNA: TGTGCCGGACTACCGGGAGTTTCCTACAATGAGCAGTTCTTC. Amino acids: CAGLPGVSYNEQFF.